Listed here is a single T cell receptor beta chain. Its antigen remains unidentified. The sample originates from a study of cytomegalovirus exposure and HLA in healthy donors. Study in general: From donors who were HLA-typed, an early data release held approximately 91 million unique TCRs.

Overall study findings and caveats: Across donors, most TCRs were seen rarely, yet some public ones were widespread. An analysis that came later showed most CMV-associated TCR beta chains appearing HLA-restricted. V- and J-gene trimming of TCR beta was linked (in a later analysis) to a missense DCLRE1C variant.

Germline V gene lookup returns CDR1 MNHEY and CDR2 SMNVEV (reference sequence). This CDR3 spans 16 amino acids. Deletions cut 5 bases from V and 2 bases from J, with 13 bases between. In the PCR, 60 Vbeta and 13 Jbeta primers were used. Clones were read by immunoSEQ multiplex PCR, and TCRdb kept only the in-frame ones, dropping some. This sample has approximately 220,000 clones; about 79% occur once, and the top ten carry roughly 2%. The sequenced sample consisted of PBMCs. The chain has TRBV27 and TRBJ2-6; TRBD1 is a possible D gene (6 bases). The origin of this receptor is a man aged 18 to 29 in good health and CMV-seronegative. The CDR3 nucleotides are TGTGCCAGCAGTCCGCCCCCAGGGGCTGGGGCCAACGTCCTGACTTTC. It encodes CASSPPPGAGANVLTF.